The 12 T cell receptor beta chains given below trace back to one sample, sequenced in a study of T cell responses to AZD1222 COVID-19 vaccine. TCRdb's copy holds only in-frame clones and misses some; the assay was immunoSEQ multiplex PCR. The sample records more than 85,000 clones, approximately 86% being singletons. The sequenced sample was peripheral blood, obtained on day 0 of MenACWY control vaccination. The source is an adult in good health.

The chain carries TRBV7-8 and TRBJ2-6; 9 bases are shared with TRBD1. V dropped 6 bases and J dropped 0; count of bases not matched to a gene: 9. Germline assignment: CDR1 SGHVS and CDR2 FQNEAQ. CDR3 length: 18 residues. CDR3 sequence reads: CASRSQGAPSSGANVLTF. The CDR3 DNA follows: TGTGCCAGCAGATCACAGGGGGCTCCAAGCTCTGGGGCCAACGTCCTGACTTTC.

The chain carries TRBV28 and TRBJ1-5; D remains ambiguous. Germline V lookup: CDR1 MDHEN, CDR2 SYDVKM. CDR3 length: 15 amino acids. V lost 3 bases, J lost 3 bases, and 12 bases lay in between. The CDR3 nucleotides are TGTGCCAGCAGTTTTGCAGGTTGGGACAATCAGCCCCAGCATTTT. This encodes CASSFAGWDNQPQHF.

CDR3 region: CATSRDRAGGQPQHF. The CDR3, as DNA: TGTGCCACCAGCAGGGACAGGGCGGGGGGACAGCCCCAGCATTTT. The V call is TRBV15, the J call TRBJ1-5; 8 bases are shared with TRBD1. CDR1 LNHNV and CDR2 YYDKDF come from the germline V gene (reference sequence). This CDR3 spans 15 amino acids. V shed 3 bases, J shed 7 bases, and the junction held 8 bases outside the gene matches.

This clone has a single count. This chain joins TRBV7-9 and TRBJ1-3, with D unresolved. V was trimmed by 5 bases and J by 8 bases, leaving 10 bases between them. Per the germline V gene, CDR1 is SEHNR and CDR2 is FQNEAQ (reference sequence). The CDR3 extends over 12 amino acids. CDR3 amino acids: CASSPNRYTIYF. CDR3 coding DNA: TGTGCCAGCAGCCCGAACCGATACACCATATATTTT.

The chain couples TRBV27 to TRBJ2-7; D ambiguous. Per germline, CDR1 MNHEY and CDR2 SMNVEV (reference sequence). The length of the CDR3 is 15 residues. V was shortened by 5 bases and J by 4 bases, with 18 bases between the two germline ends. In nucleotides, the CDR3 is TGTGCCAGCAGTACCCCCGGGTCTCAGTATTACGAGCAGTACTTC. Amino acids: CASSTPGSQYYEQYF.

The genes are TRBV3-1 (or the pseudogene TRBV3-2) and TRBJ1-1; maybe TRBD1 (5 bases). In germline, CDR1 is LGHDT, CDR2 YNNKEL (reference sequence). The CDR3 extends over 16 amino acids. Trimming shortened V by 3 bases and J by 3 bases, and 17 bases separated the two germline ends. The CDR3 DNA is TGTGCCAGCAGCCACTCACCGGGGCCGCTCGACACTGAAGCTTTCTTT. Encoded protein: CASSHSPGPLDTEAFF.

This sequence joins TRBV11-2 and TRBJ2-7; D possibly corresponds to TRBD1 (5 bases). This CDR3 spans 13 amino acids. CDR1 and CDR2 (germline): SGHAT, FQNNGV. The V and J ends lost 0 bases and 6 bases respectively, with 9 bases between them. The chain's CDR3 is CASSLDRGREQYF. The CDR3, as DNA: TGTGCCAGCAGCTTAGATAGGGGCCGCGAGCAGTACTTC. The full variable domain, with the rest looked up from reference TRBV11-2 and TRBJ2-7, is EAGVAQSPRYKIIEKRQSVAFWCNPISGHATLYWYQQILGQGPKLLIQFQNNGVVDDSQLPKDRFSAERLKGVDSTLKIQPAKLEDSAVYLCASSLDRGREQYFGPGTRLTVT.

In its sample, this clone was seen a few times. The rearrangement uses TRBV5-5 and TRBJ1-1; D unresolved. The germline V gene encodes CDR1 SGHKS and CDR2 YYEKEE (reference sequence). V was clipped by 4 bases and J by 2 bases, with 12 bases between them. CDR3 length: 14 amino acids. The CDR3 region is CASSLQQSNTEAFF. The CDR3 nucleotides are TGTGCCAGCAGCCTCCAGCAGTCAAACACTGAAGCTTTCTTT.

The chain combines TRBV24-1 with TRBJ2-1; D ambiguous. CDR3 length equals 16 residues. CDR1 KGHDR and CDR2 SFDVKD come from the germline V gene. V dropped 2 bases and J dropped 2 bases, with 12 bases sitting between them. The CDR3 loop reads CATSDSTAAPYNEQFF. As DNA, the CDR3 is TGTGCCACCAGTGATTCGACGGCCGCTCCCTACAATGAGCAGTTCTTC.

This chain connects TRBV7-9 to TRBJ1-1, with unresolved D. Germline assignment: CDR1 SEHNR and CDR2 FQNEAQ (reference sequence). The CDR3 has 11 residues. Trimming stripped 2 bases from V and 8 bases from J, with 6 bases between. The CDR3, as DNA: TGTGCCAGCAGCTTACGGGCAGAAGCTTTCTTT. Encoded protein: CASSLRAEAFF.

This clone came up a few times. This chain joins TRBV4-3 and TRBJ1-5; a possible D gene is TRBD1 (5 bases). The germline V gene has CDR1 LGHNA and CDR2 YSLEER. There are 17 residues in the CDR3. The V end was cut by 0 bases, the J end by 2 bases, with 14 bases between. CDR3 amino acids: CASSQDIARVGNQPQHF. The CDR3 nucleotides read TGCGCCAGCAGCCAAGATATCGCCAGGGTCGGCAATCAGCCCCAGCATTTT.

The chain employs TRBV10-3 and TRBJ1-1; no clear D gene. Trimming left V 5 bases short and J 3 bases short, with 10 bases between. The CDR3 totals 13 residues. CDR1 ENHRY and CDR2 SYGVKD come from the germline V gene. CDR3 amino acids: CAISTGFYTEAFF. The DNA of the CDR3 is TGTGCCATCAGTACCGGGTTCTACACTGAAGCTTTCTTT.